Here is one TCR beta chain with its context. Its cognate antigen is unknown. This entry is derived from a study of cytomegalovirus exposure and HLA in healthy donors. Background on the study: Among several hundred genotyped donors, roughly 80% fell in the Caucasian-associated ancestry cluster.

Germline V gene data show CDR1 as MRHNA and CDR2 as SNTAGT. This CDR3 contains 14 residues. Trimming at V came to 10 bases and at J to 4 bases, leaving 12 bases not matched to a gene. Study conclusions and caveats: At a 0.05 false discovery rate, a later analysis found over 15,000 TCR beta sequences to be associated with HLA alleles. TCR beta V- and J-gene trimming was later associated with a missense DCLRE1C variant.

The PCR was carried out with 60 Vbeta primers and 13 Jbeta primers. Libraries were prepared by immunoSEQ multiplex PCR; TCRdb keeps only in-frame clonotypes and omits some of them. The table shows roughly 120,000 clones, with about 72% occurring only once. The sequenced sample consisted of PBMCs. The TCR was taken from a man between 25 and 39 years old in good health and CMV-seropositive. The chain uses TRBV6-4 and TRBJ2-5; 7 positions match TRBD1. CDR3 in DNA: TGTGCCACCACCGAGACAGGGCCCGGAGAGACCCAGTACTTC. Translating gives CATTETGPGETQYF.